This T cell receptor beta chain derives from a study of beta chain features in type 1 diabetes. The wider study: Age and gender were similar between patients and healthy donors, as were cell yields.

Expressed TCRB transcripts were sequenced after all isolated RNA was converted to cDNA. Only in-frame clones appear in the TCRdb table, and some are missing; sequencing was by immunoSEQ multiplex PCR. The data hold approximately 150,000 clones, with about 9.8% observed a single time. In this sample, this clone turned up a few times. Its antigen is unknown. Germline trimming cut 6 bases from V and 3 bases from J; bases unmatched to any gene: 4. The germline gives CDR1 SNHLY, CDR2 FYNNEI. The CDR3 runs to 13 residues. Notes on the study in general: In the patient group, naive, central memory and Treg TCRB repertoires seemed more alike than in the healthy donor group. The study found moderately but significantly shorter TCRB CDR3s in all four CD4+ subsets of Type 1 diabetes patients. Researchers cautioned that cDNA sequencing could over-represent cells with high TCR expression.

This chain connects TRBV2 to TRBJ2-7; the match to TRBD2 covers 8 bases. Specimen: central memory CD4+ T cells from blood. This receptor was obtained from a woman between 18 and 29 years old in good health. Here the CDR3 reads CASRVSGSYEQYF. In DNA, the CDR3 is TGTGCCAGCAGGGTAAGCGGGAGCTACGAGCAGTACTTC.